The 18 T cell receptor beta chains below were found in one sample sequenced in a study of a mutant IDH1 vaccine in newly diagnosed glioma. Here immunoSEQ multiplex PCR was the method, and the copy in TCRdb shows in-frame clones only, minus some. Of tens of thousands of clones in the sample, around 85% were seen once. Time point specified: week 47, end of study. Vaccine doses each comprised 300 ug of mutant IDH1 20-mer peptide, with topical imiquimod. These TCRs' antigens remain unknown. Material: PBMCs, obtained from a glioma patient whose treatment included an IDH1 peptide vaccine. The receptors originated from a woman between 25 and 40 years old with glioma. Some clones in this sample may be carry-over from other donors' samples.

V is TRBV30 and J is TRBJ1-2; a weak D match, TRBD1 (6 bases). V gave up 0 bases and J gave up 7 bases, with 15 bases separating them. CDR3 length: 14 residues. The germline V gene encodes CDR1 GTSNPN and CDR2 SVGIG (reference sequence). The DNA for the CDR3 is TGTGCCTGGAGTGTCGGGGGCTCCCTCGGTGGCTACACCTTC. Its translation: CAWSVGGSLGGYTF.

The rearrangement joins TRBV9 to TRBJ1-1, with 7 bases matching TRBD1. V was clipped by 1 base and J by 2 bases; unmatched bases: 11. Germline V lookup: CDR1 SGDLS, CDR2 YYNGEE. The CDR3 covers 17 residues. DNA of the CDR3: TGTGCCAGCAGCGTATTAGGGACGACAGGGATCAACACTGAAGCTTTCTTT. Translating gives CASSVLGTTGINTEAFF.

The chain combines TRBV14 with TRBJ1-4, with D unclear. This CDR3 has 15 amino acids. Trimming cost V 1 base and J 10 bases, with 16 bases left between them. Germline CDR1 is SGHDN and CDR2 is FVKESK. The CDR3 is CASSQADKRSGKLFF. DNA for the CDR3: TGTGCCAGCAGCCAAGCCGACAAGCGGAGCGGAAAACTGTTTTTT.

V gene TRBV5-1 combines with J gene TRBJ2-3, with a weak D call TRBD1 (5 bases). The CDR3 runs 14 residues. Germline V gene data show CDR1 as SGHRS and CDR2 as YFSETQ. Trimming removed 1 base at V and 4 bases at J, with 10 bases between. The CDR3 coding sequence is TGCGCCAGCAGCTTGCTCAGGGATCCAGATACGCAGTATTTT. Translating gives CASSLLRDPDTQYF. The complete variable domain, with remaining parts taken from reference TRBV5-1 and TRBJ2-3, reads KAGVTQTPRYLIKTRGQQVTLSCSPISGHRSVSWYQQTPGQGLQFLFEYFSETQRNKGNFPGRFSGRQFSNSRSEMNVSTLELGDSALYLCASSLLRDPDTQYFGPGTRLTVL.

This clone was seen a handful of times. The V call is TRBV6-5, the J call TRBJ1-2; D remains unclear. Trimming pared 0 bases from V and 6 bases from J, leaving 5 bases between. Germline V CDR1 and CDR2: MNHEY, SVGAGI. This CDR3 has 12 residues. CDR3 region: CASSYSLDGYTF. The CDR3, as DNA: TGTGCCAGCAGTTACTCCTTAGATGGCTACACCTTC.

J is TRBJ2-7 and V is TRBV6-5; 8 bases align to TRBD2. This CDR3 comprises 14 residues. Trimming at V came to 7 bases and at J to 3 bases, leaving 8 bases not matched to a gene. Germline CDR1 is MNHEY and CDR2 is SVGAGI. CDR3 loop: CASIRRLAYYEQYF. As DNA, the CDR3 is TGTGCCAGCATCCGACGACTAGCGTACTACGAGCAGTACTTC.

The chain has TRBV6-1 and TRBJ1-5; D call uncertain. Germline CDR1 reads MNHNS; CDR2 reads SASEGT. The CDR3 has 17 residues. Trimming took 4 bases from V and 7 from J, leaving 23 bases between them. The DNA of the CDR3 is TGTGCCAGCAGTGTCGCGATGGCGAACTATGACGGGCAGCCCCAGCATTTT. Its translation: CASSVAMANYDGQPQHF.

This clone was detected a few times. The chain combines TRBV27 with TRBJ1-1, with 7 bases identical to TRBD1. CDR1 MNHEY and CDR2 SMNVEV come from the germline V gene (reference sequence). V shed 6 bases and J 4 bases; nucleotides not matched to a gene: 8. The CDR3 length is 14 residues. The chain's CDR3 is CASRRQGGVTEAFF. In DNA, the CDR3 is TGTGCCAGCAGGCGACAGGGAGGTGTCACTGAAGCTTTCTTT.

V is TRBV5-1 and J is TRBJ2-7, with 13 bases lining up with TRBD2. Germline V gene sequence: CDR1 SGHRS, CDR2 YFSETQ. The CDR3 length is 15 residues. V shed 5 bases, J shed 4 bases, and the junction held 6 bases outside the gene matches. The CDR3 reads CASSSGLAGEYEQYF. In nucleotides, the CDR3 is TGCGCCAGCAGTTCCGGACTAGCGGGAGAGTACGAGCAGTACTTC.

This clone was seen only once. The rearrangement joins TRBV6-5 to TRBJ2-7; 7 nucleotides align to TRBD1. The trim removed 6 bases at V and 0 bases at J, leaving 2 bases unmatched. Per germline, CDR1 MNHEY and CDR2 SVGAGI. This CDR3 has 13 residues. CDR3 amino acids: CASRRDSSYEQYF. The CDR3 nucleotides read TGTGCCAGCAGAAGGGACAGCTCCTACGAGCAGTACTTC.

This clone was picked up one time. V usage is TRBV4-1 and J usage is TRBJ2-1; possibly TRBD2 for D (5 bases). Germline V CDR1 and CDR2: MGHRA, YSYEKL. There are 14 residues in the CDR3. Trimming shortened V by 1 base and J by 7 bases, and 11 bases separated the two germline ends. In DNA, the CDR3 is TGCGCCAGCAGCCAAGTGGCGACTATAAATGAGCAGTTCTTC. It translates to CASSQVATINEQFF.

This sequence joins TRBV6-6 and TRBJ2-7; no firm D call. This CDR3 is 11 amino acids long. CDR1 is MNHNY, CDR2 SVGAGI, per germline (reference sequence). Trimming shortened V by 10 bases and J by 5 bases, and 12 bases separated the two germline ends. In DNA, the CDR3 is TGTGCCAACCCGGGCGGCCACGAGCAGTACTTC. Its translation: CANPGGHEQYF.

V usage is TRBV6-5 and J usage is TRBJ1-3, with D hard to call. Trimming removed 4 bases at V and 0 bases at J, with 7 bases between. This CDR3 is built from 14 residues. Germline V gene lookup returns CDR1 MNHEY and CDR2 SVGAGI. CDR3 protein: CASSLALSGNTIYF. DNA for the CDR3: TGTGCCAGCAGTTTGGCTCTCTCTGGAAACACCATATATTTT.

The CDR3 nucleotides are TGCGCCAGCAGCCAAGGCCCAGCGGTTTCCTACGAGCAGTACTTC. It is translated as CASSQGPAVSYEQYF. The genes are TRBV4-1 and TRBJ2-7; D perhaps matches TRBD2 (5 bases). The CDR3 consists of 15 residues. The V end lost 1 base, the J end lost 1 base, and 11 bases lay between the germline ends. Germline-derived CDR1 and CDR2 are MGHRA and YSYEKL.

The chain has TRBV6-5 and TRBJ2-7; no definite D call. V dropped 0 bases and J dropped 6 bases, with 9 bases sitting between them. The V gene's germline CDR1 is MNHEY and CDR2 SVGAGI. The CDR3 spans 13 residues. The CDR3 region is CASSYSLPGEQYF. The CDR3 DNA is TGTGCCAGCAGTTACTCGTTGCCGGGCGAGCAGTACTTC.

In nucleotides, the CDR3 is TGTGCCAGTAGTATAATAATTGGGGAGTATGGCTACACCTTC. It specifies CASSIIIGEYGYTF. This sequence joins TRBV19 and TRBJ1-2, with D unresolved. Trimming shortened V by 2 bases and J by 5 bases, and 12 bases separated the two germline ends. The CDR3 is 14 amino acids. Germline CDR1 and CDR2: LNHDA and SQIVND (reference sequence).

This clone was found a few times. The gene calls are TRBV2 and TRBJ1-4; no definite D call. The germline CDR1 and CDR2 sequences are SNHLY and FYNNEI. Trimming removed 5 bases from V and 3 bases from J, with 1 base in between. The CDR3 spans 11 residues. The CDR3 DNA reads as TGTGCCAGCAGTCCTAATGAAAAACTGTTTTTT. Encoded protein: CASSPNEKLFF. Using reference TRBV2 and TRBJ1-4 for the parts outside the CDR3, the full variable domain is EPEVTQTPSHQVTQMGQEVILRCVPISNHLYFYWYRQILGQKVEFLVSFYNNEISEKSEIFDDQFSVERPDGSNFTLKIRSTKLEDSAMYFCASSPNEKLFFGSGTQLSVL.

The chain joins TRBV11-3 to TRBJ2-2; the D gene is possibly TRBD2 (7 bases). The CDR3 spans 14 residues. Trimming removed 3 bases from V and 7 bases from J, with 12 bases in between. Germline loops: CDR1 SGHNT, CDR2 YENEEA. CDR3: CASSFGGGLGELFF. The CDR3 DNA sequence: TGTGCCAGCAGCTTTGGGGGGGGCCTCGGGGAGCTGTTTTTT. Filled out from reference TRBV11-3 and TRBJ2-2, the complete variable domain reads EAGVVQSPRYKIIEKKQPVAFWCNPISGHNTLYWYLQNLGQGPELLIRYENEEAVDDSQLPKDRFSAERLKGVDSTLKIQPAELGDSAVYLCASSFGGGLGELFFGEGSRLTVL.